The 22 T cell receptor beta chains below all came from one sample that was sequenced in a study of blood T cells in healthy people across ages (dated by TCRdb to the mid-2010s). The method was 5' RACE. Sequencing was performed on an Illumina HiSeq 2500. A second about 7 to 11 cycle PCR used a sample-barcoded 5' primer and a J-beta primer mix. TCRdb trimmed the raw reads at Q25, called clones with MiXCR and kept productive beta chains. All rows with the same CDR3 protein become a single entry with the most common DNA and genes. The sample table lists about 640,000 distinct CDR3 sequences, approximately 30% of them with a count of one. 15% to 18% of the sample lies in the top ten. Input material: blood. The source is a woman of 80 years or more in good health.

This clonotype was observed at least ten times. The chain combines TRBV4-3 with TRBJ1-1; TRBD1 matches at 8 bases. V lost 3 bases to trimming and J lost 3 bases; unmatched junction nucleotides: 15. CDR1 and CDR2 from the germline V gene are LGHNA and YSLEER. The CDR3 has 18 amino acids. The CDR3 bases are TGCGCCAGCAGCCAGTTAGACAGGGGAGGTTTAAGGGACACTGAAGCTTTCTTT. It is translated as CASSQLDRGGLRDTEAFF.

This chain joins TRBV20-1 and TRBJ1-1; unclear D gene. Germline values: CDR1 DFQATT, CDR2 SNEGSKA (reference sequence). CDR3 length equals 14 residues. V lost 5 bases and J 4 bases, leaving 17 bases between the germline ends. The DNA for the CDR3 is TGCAGTGCTGGAGTGAGAGGGAAGAGCACTGAAGCTTTCTTT. Translation gives CSAGVRGKSTEAFF.

A word on this clonotype: A single base separates this from a much larger clone, so it may be a read error. The chain is built from TRBV27 and TRBJ1-1; TRBD1 aligns across 9 bases. The CDR3 loop spans 15 amino acids. CDR1 and CDR2 from the germline V gene are MNHEY and SMNVEV (reference sequence). CDR3 residues: CASRTGGAGTTETFF. The CDR3 coding sequence is TGTGCCAGCAGAACAGGGGGCGCAGGGACCACTGAAACTTTCTTT.

Only one count was recorded for this clonotype. The chain recombines TRBV7-8 with TRBJ2-1, with TRBD2 matching over 7 bases. V trimming: 5 bases; J trimming: 2 bases; junction bases outside the gene matches: 9. Germline V gene sequence: CDR1 SGHVS, CDR2 FQNEAQ. CDR3 size: 16 residues. As DNA, the CDR3 is TGTGCCAGCAGCACCTCGAGACTAGCCCCCTACAATGAGCAGTTCTTC. Translation: CASSTSRLAPYNEQFF.

This clonotype was seen more than once but under ten times. The J gene is TRBJ1-1, the V gene TRBV3-1; 8 nucleotides line up with TRBD1. Germline CDR1 LGHDT, CDR2 YNNKEL (reference sequence). CDR3 length equals 14 residues. V lost 4 bases and J lost 5; bases outside the gene matches: 6. The CDR3 DNA reads as TGTGCCAGCAGCCGGACAGGGAAGGGAACTGAAGCTTTCTTT. Translated: CASSRTGKGTEAFF.

This clonotype showed up just a few times. Possible read error: a much larger clone is one base away. The CDR3 is CASGLGPGQGRDEQYF. In DNA form, the CDR3 reads TGTGCTAGTGGTTTGGGACCGGGACAGGGGAGGGATGAGCAGTACTTC. This chain uses TRBV12-5 with TRBJ2-7, with 10 bases lining up with TRBD1. Trimming removed 1 base from V and 7 bases from J; junction bases left unmatched: 10. CDR3 length equals 16 residues. Germline V gene lookup returns CDR1 LGHNT and CDR2 FRNRAP.

This clonotype has a single count. A junction end diverges from the germline sequence, so it may reflect a read error. The chain joins TRBV20-1 to TRBJ2-5, with D perhaps matching TRBD1 or TRBD2 (6 bases each). This CDR3 is built from 15 residues. Germline V gene data show CDR1 as DFQATT and CDR2 as SNEGSKA (reference sequence). The CDR3 spells CSARDGGRYRETQYF. The CDR3 nucleotides are TGTAGTGCTAGAGATGGGGGGCGGTACCGAGAGACCCAGTACTTC.

Remarks on this clonotype: With a much larger clone just one base away, this may be a read error. The CDR3 carries no conserved terminal phenylalanine or tryptophan, so it likely arises from a read error. DNA for the CDR3: TGTGCCAGGCCTCGGGACTCTGTATACGAGCAGTACCTC. Translated: CARPRDSVYEQYL. The chain has TRBV2 and TRBJ2-7; TRBD2 is a possible D gene (6 bases). The V gene's germline CDR1 is SNHLY and CDR2 FYNNEI. The CDR3 contains 13 residues. V lost 9 bases and J 4 bases, leaving 16 bases between the germline ends.

The chain is built from TRBV4-2 and TRBJ1-1, with no clear D. Per germline, CDR1 LGHNA and CDR2 YNFKEQ. The CDR3 has 16 amino acids. V gave up 0 bases and J gave up 3 bases, with 14 bases separating them. This chain's CDR3 is CASSQEVPGGYTEAFF. The CDR3 DNA reads TGTGCCAGCAGCCAAGAGGTCCCGGGCGGATACACTGAAGCTTTCTTT.

The rearrangement links TRBV7-9 to TRBJ1-4, with D possibly being TRBD1 (5 bases). Germline lookup yields CDR1 SEHNR and CDR2 FQNEAQ (reference sequence). Trimming left V 2 bases short and J 8 bases short, with 18 bases between. This CDR3 spans 16 amino acids. The CDR3 DNA sequence: TGTGCCAGCAGCTTATCCGGGGGGAGCATAGAGGAAAAACTGTTTTTT. Amino acids: CASSLSGGSIEEKLFF.

This chain uses TRBV6-2 or TRBV6-3 with TRBJ2-2; 9 bases line up with TRBD1. V was clipped by 6 bases and J by 6 bases; unmatched bases: 5. The germline V gene has CDR1 MNHEY and CDR2 SVGEGT. There are 14 residues in the CDR3. The CDR3 bases are TGTGCCAGCAGGCCAACAGGGGGCTCCGGGGAGCTGTTTTTT. Its translation: CASRPTGGSGELFF.

At least ten counts were recorded for this clonotype. The chain joins TRBV7-2 to TRBJ2-7; D may match TRBD1 or TRBD2 (5 bases each). The length of the CDR3 is 12 residues. The ends were cut back, 4 bases at V and 4 bases at J, with 8 bases in the middle. Germline-derived CDR1 and CDR2 are SGHTA and FQGNSA. This CDR3 is CASSSEGYEQYF. CDR3 in DNA: TGTGCCAGCAGCTCAGAGGGGTACGAGCAGTACTTC.

The chain recombines TRBV7-2 with TRBJ2-7; 9 bases are shared with TRBD1. Germline loops: CDR1 SGHTA, CDR2 FQGNSA. V was clipped by 6 bases and J by 5 bases; unmatched bases: 11. The length of the CDR3 is 15 residues. The CDR3 spells CASSQGGTGFNEQYF. The CDR3, as DNA: TGTGCCAGCAGTCAAGGCGGGACAGGGTTCAACGAGCAGTACTTC.

V gene TRBV9 combines with J gene TRBJ2-3; D assignment may be TRBD1 or TRBD2 (5 bases each). CDR1 SGDLS and CDR2 YYNGEE come from the germline V gene. V shed 3 bases and J shed 5 bases, with 13 bases lying between them. The CDR3 covers 14 residues. In nucleotides, the CDR3 is TGTGCCAGCAGCGATGGGGGACGAGGAGATACGCAGTATTTT. As protein: CASSDGGRGDTQYF.

This clonotype came up a few times. V gene TRBV6-1 combines with J gene TRBJ1-1; 8 nucleotides match TRBD1. CDR3 length: 15 residues. The trim removed 5 bases at V and 5 bases at J, leaving 10 bases unmatched. From germline, CDR1 is MNHNS and CDR2 SASEGT. In nucleotides, the CDR3 is TGTGCCAGCAGTCCCCGGCCAGGGGGCGAAACTGAAGCTTTCTTT. Encoded protein: CASSPRPGGETEAFF.

This clonotype was detected many times. This CDR3 is CASSLGVAGYTF. CDR3 DNA sequence: TGTGCCAGCAGCTTGGGGGTCGCCGGCTACACCTTC. The rearrangement links TRBV7-2 to TRBJ1-2, with D perhaps TRBD1 (5 bases). Germline V gives CDR1 SGHTA, CDR2 FQGNSA. V was clipped by 3 bases and J by 8 bases, with 10 bases between them. This CDR3 spans 12 amino acids.

This clonotype was seen a single time. Possible read error: a much larger clone is one base away. The rearrangement uses TRBV5-4 and TRBJ2-1, with TRBD2 identical over 9 bases. Germline V CDR1 and CDR2: SGHNT, YYREEE (reference sequence). Trimming took 4 bases from V and 0 from J; bases not matched to a gene: 14. The CDR3 consists of 19 residues. The CDR3 sequence: CASSPKGGGVLASYNEQFF. CDR3 nucleotides: TGTGCCAGCAGCCCCAAGGGCGGGGGGGTCTTGGCCTCCTACAATGAGCAGTTCTTC.

This clonotype has more than one count but fewer than ten. The V and J genes are TRBV20-1 and TRBJ1-1; 8 bases are a match to TRBD1. Looked up from germline, CDR1 is DFQATT and CDR2 is SNEGSKA (reference sequence). The CDR3 is 15 residues long. Trimming took 6 bases from V and 5 from J; bases not matched to a gene: 14. CDR3 nucleotide sequence: TGCAGTGCGAGACAGGGGCAGGGACTCGGGACTGAAGCTTTCTTT. Protein sequence: CSARQGQGLGTEAFF.

In its sample, this clonotype was seen many times. The chain recombines TRBV5-1 with TRBJ1-1; 8 positions match TRBD1. The ends lost 4 bases at V and 7 bases at J; junction bases unmatched: 6. CDR3 length: 13 residues. In germline, CDR1 is SGHRS, CDR2 YFSETQ. The CDR3 loop is CASSVDRAGEAFF. CDR3 DNA: TGCGCCAGCAGCGTGGACAGGGCGGGTGAAGCTTTCTTT.

This clonotype was counted at least ten times. The chain uses TRBV6-5 and TRBJ2-3; TRBD1 might be the D (6 bases). V was clipped by 0 bases and J by 4 bases, with 14 bases between them. Germline V gene sequence: CDR1 MNHEY, CDR2 SVGAGI. The CDR3 is made up of 16 amino acids. In nucleotides, the CDR3 is TGTGCCAGCAGTTACTCGGGCAGGGGCGGCGCAGATACGCAGTATTTT. Translated, it gives CASSYSGRGGADTQYF.

The chain uses TRBV5-4 and TRBJ2-3, with D possibly matching TRBD2 (5 bases). The CDR3 is 14 residues long. The V gene lost 0 bases and the J gene lost 5 bases, with 10 bases spanning the gap. The V gene's germline CDR1 is SGHNT and CDR2 YYREEE (reference sequence). This CDR3 reads CASSLALAGDTQYF. In DNA form, the CDR3 reads TGTGCCAGCAGCTTGGCCCTGGCGGGAGATACGCAGTATTTT. Full variable domain (remainder filled in from reference TRBV5-4 and TRBJ2-3): ETGVTQSPTHLIKTRGQQVTLRCSSQSGHNTVSWYQQALGQGPQFIFQYYREEENGRGNFPPRFSGLQFPNYSSELNVNALELDDSALYLCASSLALAGDTQYFGPGTRLTVL.

This clonotype was observed many times. This chain links TRBV15 with TRBJ2-2; D may correspond to TRBD1 or TRBD2 (5 bases each). The CDR3 contains 16 residues. With 3 bases removed from V and 3 bases from J, the gap between germline ends came to 14 bases. Germline assignment: CDR1 LNHNV and CDR2 YYDKDF (reference sequence). CDR3 coding DNA: TGTGCCACCAGCAGTCCCGGGACCGATTACACCGGGGAGCTGTTTTTT. It codes for CATSSPGTDYTGELFF.